The rows below give T cell receptor beta chains drawn from one sample of a study of PD-L1 blockade in urothelial cancer. Only in-frame clones appear in the TCRdb table, and some are missing; sequencing was by immunoSEQ multiplex PCR. The sample yields roughly 87,000 clones, 87% seen once. The sample in question was PBMCs, obtained around atezolizumab (anti-PD-L1) treatment. The receptors originated from a woman between 70 and 85 years old with urothelial cancer. Both conserved end residues are part of each CDR3.

>TRBJ1-2|TRBV7-9
CASSLGTAHGYTF
>TRBJ2-7|TRBV27
CASRRERGFYEQYF
>TRBJ2-7|TRBV6-5
CASSYSGTGPYEQYF
>TRBJ2-5|TRBV7-9
CASSLTYGGTDQVKTQYF
>TRBJ2-7|TRBV5-1
CASSPTRDSYEQYF
>TRBJ2-7|TRBV2
CASSWTSGTAIRYEQYF
>TRBJ1-1|TRBV20-1
CSASGQGEAFF
>TRBJ1-2|TRBV28
CASSSASGQNYGYTF
>TRBJ2-2|TRBV6-1
CASSDAIARRSNTGELFF
>TRBJ1-2|TRBV4-3
CASSRGNYGYTF
>TRBJ1-1|TRBV10-3
CAISEDRGRTEAFF
>TRBJ2-7|TRBV7-2
CASSSVRSSSYEQYF
>TRBJ1-2|TRBV5-3
CARSFDDLANYGYTF
>TRBJ2-5|TRBV4-1
CASSFRDRGPQETQYF
>TRBJ2-7|TRBV9
CASSPGGTSGAHEQYF
>TRBJ1-6|TRBV7-2
CASSLQNSPLHF
>TRBJ2-7|TRBV5-4
CASSLWIAGDSYEQYF
>TRBJ2-7|TRBV5-1
CASSLYPEEQYF
>TRBJ2-1|TRBV5-5
CASSSGTGTYEQFF
>TRBJ1-2|TRBV7-2
CASSLSGTGIFGYTF
>TRBJ2-1|TRBV7-6
CASSALPGQSSYNEQFF
>TRBJ2-7|TRBV28
CASSVGQPGNDEQYF
>TRBJ2-5|TRBV5-4
CASSPGLEETQYF
>TRBJ2-2|TRBV6-1
CASQSGLTNTGELFF
>TRBJ2-3|TRBV5-6
CASSALGGRIIVDTQYF
>TRBJ2-7|TRBV2
CASSPGQGTSYEQYF
>TRBJ2-3|TRBV28
CASRSRVVAADTQYF
>TRBJ2-7|TRBV6-5
CASSRRDKGAEQYF
>TRBJ1-1|TRBV6-6
CASRSPGQGNAEAFF
>TRBJ1-2|TRBV29-1
CSDSPGQFNYGYTF
>TRBJ2-7|TRBV4-1
CASSPRTSDEQYF
>TRBJ2-7|TRBV5-1
CASRRGQGLYEQYF
>TRBJ2-3|TRBV12-5
CASALGDRDPDTQYF
>TRBJ1-2|TRBV5-1
CASSWGSGDGYTF
>TRBJ2-7|TRBV2
CASSGLAGGEQYF
>TRBJ2-3|TRBV7-8
CASSYTGADTQYF
>TRBJ2-2|TRBV10-3
CAISGSGGQNTGELFF
>TRBJ1-1|TRBV5-1
CASSLGRVVSPTEAFF
>TRBJ2-1|TRBV5-4
CASSWKREFVTGEQFF
>TRBJ1-6|TRBV15
CATSRKTGASYNSPLHF
>TRBJ1-3|TRBV13
CASSTDRAGNTIYF
>TRBJ2-3|TRBV5-1
CASSLAGGPGDTQYF
>TRBJ2-3|TRBV29-1
CSVAGQTDTQYF
>NA|TRBV6-5
CASSNQGDPRYEQYF
>TRBJ2-7|TRBV12-5
CASGPGWHEQYF
>TRBJ1-6|TRBV7-2
CASSLWWTGNPPLHF
>TRBJ1-5|TRBV10-3
CAISESDLGQVSNQPQHF
>TRBJ1-5|TRBV5-1
CASSLEPQGASNQPQHF
>TRBJ2-3|TRBV6-4
CASSDRQGGSDTQYF
>TRBJ2-3|TRBV7-9
CASRPGTADTQYF
>TRBJ2-7|TRBV5-4
CASSSPGTGVPYEQYF
>TRBJ1-6|TRBV2
CANKLRDRGGPLHF